The 31 T cell receptor beta chains presented below share a single source sample, sequenced in a study of T-cell reconstitution after alpha-beta-depleted transplantation in children (dated by TCRdb to about 2016). Receptors were amplified or captured by PCR. Sequencing relied on an Illumina HiSeq 2500. TCR libraries were prepared with molecular barcoding, using unique molecular identifiers to normalize TCRbeta repertoire quantification. TCRdb reran the public reads through fastp at Q25 and MiXCR, keeping productive beta chains. Identical CDR3 proteins give one entry, which carries the most common genes and DNA. Recorded for this sample are about 500,000 distinct CDR3 sequences; about 30% of them occurred a single time. Together, the top ten hold around 2.4% of the sample. The sample consisted of PBMCs from the stem cell graft donor, taken from the stem cell graft. The origin of the receptors is a human donor who donated a stem cell graft to a child with aplastic anemia.

This chain connects TRBV20-1 to TRBJ2-5; no firm D call. Germline V gene data show CDR1 as DFQATT and CDR2 as SNEGSKA (reference sequence). V lost 3 bases to trimming and J lost 5 bases, with 13 bases between them. The CDR3 runs to 13 residues. The CDR3: CSARDLIRETQYF. The DNA of the CDR3 is TGCAGTGCTAGGGACCTAATCAGGGAGACCCAGTACTTC.

This clonotype has a handful of counts. The chain is built from TRBV20-1 and TRBJ2-3; the D gene is possibly TRBD2 (5 bases). The V and J ends lost 3 bases and 2 bases respectively, with 12 bases between them. The CDR3 extends over 14 amino acids. Looked up from germline, CDR1 is DFQATT and CDR2 is SNEGSKA (reference sequence). The chain's CDR3 is CSASGEGLTDTQYF. The CDR3 bases are TGCAGTGCTAGCGGAGAGGGTCTCACAGATACGCAGTATTTT.

This clonotype was recorded a few times. The rearrangement uses TRBV12-3 or TRBV12-4 and TRBJ1-2; 11 bases map to TRBD1. V trimming: 6 bases; J trimming: 7 bases; junction bases outside the gene matches: 7. The CDR3 is 14 residues long. CDR3 residues: CASRVGQGAFGYTF. The CDR3 DNA follows: TGTGCCAGCAGGGTCGGACAGGGGGCGTTTGGCTACACCTTC.

This clonotype was counted a few times. This chain uses TRBV10-3 with TRBJ2-5; perhaps D is TRBD1 or TRBD2 (5 bases each). CDR3 length equals 12 residues. The germline V gene encodes CDR1 ENHRY and CDR2 SYGVKD. With 6 bases removed from V and 3 bases from J, the gap between germline ends came to 8 bases. CDR3 in amino acids: CAISRGEETQYF. The CDR3 DNA follows: TGTGCCATCAGCCGGGGCGAAGAGACCCAGTACTTC.

The chain combines TRBV5-6 with TRBJ2-2, with D maybe TRBD1 (6 bases). V was clipped by 3 bases and J by 8 bases, with 8 bases between them. The CDR3 is 12 amino acids. CDR1 and CDR2 (germline): SGHDT, YYEEEE. CDR3 in amino acids: CASSWGRGELFF. Here the CDR3 DNA reads TGTGCCAGCAGCTGGGGGCGAGGGGAGCTGTTTTTT.

The V gene is TRBV30, the J gene TRBJ2-1; the D call may be TRBD1 or TRBD2 (5 bases each). The V end lost 3 bases, the J end lost 8 bases, and 20 bases lay between the germline ends. Germline CDR1 and CDR2: GTSNPN and SVGIG (reference sequence). This CDR3 region has 15 residues. CDR3 loop: CAWSGVGTRVDEQFF. CDR3 coding DNA: TGTGCCTGGAGCGGTGTGGGGACCCGGGTCGATGAGCAGTTCTTC. Using reference TRBV30 and TRBJ2-1 for the parts outside the CDR3, the full variable domain is SQTIHQWPATLVQPVGSPLSLECTVEGTSNPNLYWYRQAAGRGLQLLFYSVGIGQISSEVPQNLSASRPQDRQFILSSKKLLLSDSGFYLCAWSGVGTRVDEQFFGPGTRLTVL.

The chain is built from TRBV7-2 and TRBJ2-7; D not resolved. The CDR3 spans 15 residues. Per the germline V gene, CDR1 is SGHTA and CDR2 is FQGNSA. Trimming took off 0 bases at V and 3 bases at J, with 12 bases between the two ends. The CDR3 loop reads CASSLASLTGYEQYF. The CDR3, as DNA: TGTGCCAGCAGCTTAGCTTCCTTGACGGGCTACGAGCAGTACTTC.

This clonotype occurred a few times. The chain couples TRBV6-1 to TRBJ1-1; 7 bases are shared with TRBD1. Per germline, CDR1 MNHNS and CDR2 SASEGT. V lost 7 bases to trimming and J lost 4 bases; unmatched junction nucleotides: 6. This CDR3 is built from 13 residues. CDR3 in DNA: TGTGCCAGCATAGGCAGGGGGGGCACTGAAGCTTTCTTT. This encodes CASIGRGGTEAFF.

V usage is TRBV3-1 and J usage is TRBJ2-4; 12 nucleotides line up with TRBD2. CDR1 and CDR2 from the germline V gene are LGHDT and YNNKEL (reference sequence). This CDR3 region has 20 residues. The trim removed 8 bases at V and 2 bases at J, leaving 19 bases unmatched. Here the CDR3 DNA reads TGTGCCAGCTCCACTCGCACGACTAGCGGGAGTCATTACTCCAAAAACATTCAGTACTTC. The encoded protein is CASSTRTTSGSHYSKNIQYF.

The table lists this clonotype with many counts. The chain couples TRBV12-3 or TRBV12-4 to TRBJ1-3; D ambiguous. Trimming took 3 bases from V and 7 from J, leaving 4 bases between them. There are 11 residues in the CDR3. CDR3 residues: CASSLGNTIYF. The CDR3 nucleotides read TGTGCCAGCAGTTTGGGGAACACCATATATTTT.

This clonotype was seen a single time. The V and J genes are TRBV6-1 and TRBJ2-2; D ambiguous. Trimming removed 0 bases from V and 5 bases from J, with 7 bases in between. Germline lookup yields CDR1 MNHNS and CDR2 SASEGT. This CDR3 contains 14 residues. The DNA for the CDR3 is TGTGCCAGCAGTGAAGCCCTGGGGACCGGGGAGCTGTTTTTT. This encodes CASSEALGTGELFF.

V and J are TRBV7-2 and TRBJ2-7; 9 nucleotides line up with TRBD2. The CDR3 totals 15 residues. The V gene's germline CDR1 is SGHTA and CDR2 FQGNSA. V lost 1 base and J lost 2; bases outside the gene matches: 3. The DNA of the CDR3 is TGTGCCAGCAGCTTAGGTGCGGGGGGGACCTACGAGCAGTACGTC. Its translation: CASSLGAGGTYEQYV.

The sample holds a few counts of this clonotype. The J gene is TRBJ2-3, the V gene TRBV20-1; D is unresolved. The CDR3 contains 13 residues. V was trimmed by 4 bases and J by 2 bases, leaving 10 bases between them. Germline CDR1 reads DFQATT; CDR2 reads SNEGSKA (reference sequence). The CDR3 loop reads CSAIGSNTDTQYF. The DNA of the CDR3 is TGCAGTGCTATCGGCAGTAACACAGATACGCAGTATTTT.

The sample holds a few counts of this clonotype. The genes are TRBV5-4 and TRBJ2-5, with TRBD2 identical over 7 bases. This CDR3 contains 16 residues. Germline CDR1 SGHNT, CDR2 YYREEE (reference sequence). V dropped 0 bases and J dropped 9; count of bases not matched to a gene: 14. The CDR3 loop reads CASSLGGTTQQIAQYF. DNA for the CDR3: TGTGCCAGCAGCTTGGGCGGGACTACCCAACAAATCGCCCAGTACTTC.

Only a few counts were recorded for this clonotype. V gene TRBV20-1 combines with J gene TRBJ1-1; possible D gene TRBD1, 5 bases. This CDR3 has 16 residues. Trimming removed 3 bases from V and 1 base from J, with 18 bases in between. Germline V gene sequence: CDR1 DFQATT, CDR2 SNEGSKA (reference sequence). The DNA of the CDR3 is TGCAGTGCTAGGGATATGCCGTCCACAGGGAACACTGAAGCTTTCTTT. Amino acid sequence: CSARDMPSTGNTEAFF.

The CDR3 loop is CAISLTGAETQYF. In DNA form, the CDR3 reads TGTGCCATCAGCCTTACAGGGGCAGAGACCCAGTACTTC. The chain carries TRBV10-3 and TRBJ2-5; 7 bases are a match to TRBD1. The CDR3 is 13 residues long. CDR1 and CDR2 (germline): ENHRY, SYGVKD. V shed 6 bases, J shed 4 bases, and the junction held 5 bases outside the gene matches.

This clonotype has at least ten counts. The chain joins TRBV3-1 to TRBJ2-7; D is perhaps TRBD2 (5 bases). Trimming left V 4 bases short and J 4 bases short, with 5 bases between. The CDR3 length is 11 residues. The germline gives CDR1 LGHDT, CDR2 YNNKEL (reference sequence). This CDR3 is CASSRGYEQYF. CDR3 coding DNA: TGTGCCAGCAGCCGCGGGTACGAGCAGTACTTC.

The V gene is TRBV5-1, the J gene TRBJ1-6, with D perhaps TRBD1 (6 bases). Trimming shortened V by 3 bases and J by 7 bases, and 11 bases separated the two germline ends. The V gene's germline CDR1 is SGHRS and CDR2 YFSETQ. The CDR3 runs to 14 residues. CDR3 nucleotide sequence: TGCGCCAGCAGCTACCAGGGGAGGAATTCACCCCTCCACTTT. This gives the protein CASSYQGRNSPLHF.

This sequence joins TRBV12-3 or TRBV12-4 and TRBJ1-1; 10 nucleotides agree with TRBD1. V dropped 5 bases and J dropped 6; count of bases not matched to a gene: 6. The length of the CDR3 is 14 residues. CDR3 sequence (DNA): TGTGCCAGCAGTCAGGGACAGGGGTCCGCTGAAGCTTTCTTT. This translates into CASSQGQGSAEAFF.

This clonotype was observed a handful of times. CDR3 in amino acids: CASSLGTSGTGYTQYF. The CDR3 bases are TGTGCCAGCAGCCTAGGGACTAGCGGGACCGGGTATACGCAGTATTTT. The chain carries TRBV7-2 and TRBJ2-3; 13 bases align to TRBD2. This CDR3 region has 16 residues. Germline CDR1 and CDR2: SGHTA and FQGNSA. V trimming: 5 bases; J trimming: 7 bases; junction bases outside the gene matches: 9.

This chain links TRBV11-1 with TRBJ2-7, with D tentatively TRBD1 (6 bases). The CDR3 runs 13 residues. V shed 2 bases and J shed 4 bases, with 9 bases lying between them. Germline V CDR1 and CDR2: SGHAT, FQDESV (reference sequence). The CDR3 spells CASSLLQGYEQYF. Written as DNA, the CDR3 is TGTGCCAGCAGCTTACTACAGGGTTACGAGCAGTACTTC.

This clonotype turned up a few times. The rearrangement uses TRBV9 and TRBJ2-1; TRBD2 aligns across 9 bases. The V gene's germline CDR1 is SGDLS and CDR2 YYNGEE. This CDR3 spans 15 amino acids. V shed 0 bases and J 4 bases; nucleotides not matched to a gene: 2. The DNA of the CDR3 is TGTGCCAGCAGCGTAGAGGCGGGAGGGTACAATGAGCAGTTCTTC. The encoded protein is CASSVEAGGYNEQFF.

This clonotype was counted only a few times. This sequence joins TRBV5-1 and TRBJ2-3; D is ambiguous. The germline CDR1 and CDR2 sequences are SGHRS and YFSETQ. This CDR3 is built from 13 residues. V was cut by 4 bases and J by 4 bases, with 10 bases left in between. For the CDR3, the DNA is TGCGCCAGCAGCCCCCATAACGCAGATACGCAGTATTTT. Translating gives CASSPHNADTQYF.

In its sample, this clonotype was seen a few times. This sequence joins TRBV7-9 and TRBJ1-5; TRBD1 might be the D (6 bases). This CDR3 is built from 15 residues. The V and J ends lost 5 bases and 8 bases respectively, with 19 bases between them. CDR1 is SEHNR and CDR2 is FQNEAQ in the germline V gene (reference sequence). The CDR3: CASSPVDSPAEPQHF. CDR3 nucleotide sequence: TGTGCCAGCAGCCCCGTGGACAGCCCCGCAGAGCCCCAGCATTTT.

This clonotype has a handful of counts. The V call is TRBV12-3 or TRBV12-4, the J call TRBJ2-3; 12 bases map to TRBD2. V lost 6 bases, J lost 7 bases, and 8 bases stayed unmatched. This CDR3 contains 15 residues. The CDR3 sequence is CASSAPSGRGNTQYF. The CDR3, as DNA: TGTGCCAGCAGCGCCCCTAGCGGGAGGGGAAATACGCAGTATTTT.

This clonotype was seen only a few times. V and J are TRBV4-2 and TRBJ1-2; D unclear. Germline CDR1 and CDR2: LGHNA and YNFKEQ. The CDR3 sequence is 15 residues long. V was pared by 4 bases and J by 4 bases, with 16 bases between. The CDR3 DNA sequence: TGTGCCAGCAGCCCGCCCTCTGGCAGCATCTATGGCTACACCTTC. Its protein is CASSPPSGSIYGYTF.

The V gene is TRBV12-3 or TRBV12-4, the J gene TRBJ1-5, with D unresolved. Trimming left V 1 base short and J 2 bases short, with 9 bases between. This CDR3 spans 15 amino acids. CDR3 nucleotides: TGTGCCAGCAGTTTAGAAAATCAGGGCAATCAGCCCCAGCATTTT. It specifies CASSLENQGNQPQHF.

This clonotype was seen a handful of times. The genes are TRBV5-1 and TRBJ2-3; no definite D call. Germline V gives CDR1 SGHRS, CDR2 YFSETQ. The V end was cut by 1 base, the J end by 0 bases, with 9 bases between. This CDR3 spans 15 amino acids. This chain's CDR3 is CASSLQSSSTDTQYF. The DNA of the CDR3 is TGCGCCAGCAGCTTGCAATCTTCTAGCACAGATACGCAGTATTTT. The whole variable domain, remainder taken from reference TRBV5-1 and TRBJ2-3, is KAGVTQTPRYLIKTRGQQVTLSCSPISGHRSVSWYQQTPGQGLQFLFEYFSETQRNKGNFPGRFSGRQFSNSRSEMNVSTLELGDSALYLCASSLQSSSTDTQYFGPGTRLTVL.

The table lists this clonotype with a few counts. The chain employs TRBV7-9 and TRBJ2-1, with TRBD2 matching 13 bases. V gave up 5 bases and J gave up 8 bases; unmatched junction bases: 9. The CDR3 is 16 residues long. Germline V gene data show CDR1 as SEHNR and CDR2 as FQNEAQ (reference sequence). The CDR3 here is CASSPGLAGVGDEQFF. Here the CDR3 DNA reads TGTGCCAGCAGCCCAGGACTAGCGGGAGTGGGCGATGAGCAGTTCTTC.

The chain uses TRBV11-2 and TRBJ2-1, with 7 nucleotides matching TRBD2. Germline CDR1 is SGHAT and CDR2 is FQNNGV. The V segment lost 5 bases and the J segment 2 bases; nucleotides outside the gene matches: 12. This CDR3 region has 17 residues. The CDR3 region has the DNA TGTGCCAGCAGCCCCCGGTTATGGGGAGGGCCCTACAATGAGCAGTTCTTC. Translated, it gives CASSPRLWGGPYNEQFF.

This clonotype has more than one count but fewer than ten. The chain carries TRBV20-1 and TRBJ1-2, with D possibly being TRBD1 (5 bases). Per germline, CDR1 DFQATT and CDR2 SNEGSKA (reference sequence). Trimming took off 1 base at V and 7 bases at J, with 13 bases between the two ends. The CDR3 consists of 13 residues. CDR3 DNA: TGCAGTGCTAGAGTCGCGGGGGTGGGTGGCTACACCTTC. Protein product: CSARVAGVGGYTF.